This TCR beta chain was sequenced during a study of PD-1 blockade in classical Hodgkin lymphoma. V dropped 1 base and J dropped 4 bases, with 8 bases sitting between them. The germline gives CDR1 SGHNT, CDR2 YENEEA. CDR3 length: 14 residues. The table came from immunoSEQ multiplex PCR; TCRdb's copy has only in-frame clones and leaves some out. The profile shows 100,000 or so clones, around nine tenths of them singletons. Study outcomes and limitations: Compared with baseline, CD4+ but not CD8+ TCR diversity had risen significantly by C4D1. Before treatment, complete responders showed about the same diversity as newly diagnosed patients.

Every one of the patients relapsed after autologous stem cell transplantation (brentuximab vedotin exposure was variable). Concerning this clone: Its antigen is unknown.

This sequence joins TRBV11-3 and TRBJ2-4; D might be TRBD1 (5 bases). The sequencing here drew on peripheral blood mononuclear cells (PBMCs), taken before the second cycle of nivolumab. This TCR was sampled from a human donor with classical Hodgkin lymphoma. CDR3 amino acids: CASSLGQGKNIQYF. CDR3 nucleotide sequence: TGTGCCAGCAGCTTAGGCCAGGGAAAAAACATTCAGTACTTC.